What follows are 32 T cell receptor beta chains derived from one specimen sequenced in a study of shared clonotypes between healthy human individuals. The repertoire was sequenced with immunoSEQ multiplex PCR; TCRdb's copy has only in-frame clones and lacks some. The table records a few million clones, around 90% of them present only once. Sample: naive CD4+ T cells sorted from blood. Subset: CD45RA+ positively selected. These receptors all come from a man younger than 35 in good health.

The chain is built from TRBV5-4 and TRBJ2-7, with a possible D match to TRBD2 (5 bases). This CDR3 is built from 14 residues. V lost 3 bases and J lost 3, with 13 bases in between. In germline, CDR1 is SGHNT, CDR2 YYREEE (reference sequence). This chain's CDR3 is CASSSPNGGYEQYF. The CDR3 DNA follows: TGTGCCAGCAGCTCGCCGAACGGAGGCTACGAGCAGTACTTC. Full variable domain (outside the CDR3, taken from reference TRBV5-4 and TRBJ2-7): ETGVTQSPTHLIKTRGQQVTLRCSSQSGHNTVSWYQQALGQGPQFIFQYYREEENGRGNFPPRFSGLQFPNYSSELNVNALELDDSALYLCASSSPNGGYEQYFGPGTRLTVT.

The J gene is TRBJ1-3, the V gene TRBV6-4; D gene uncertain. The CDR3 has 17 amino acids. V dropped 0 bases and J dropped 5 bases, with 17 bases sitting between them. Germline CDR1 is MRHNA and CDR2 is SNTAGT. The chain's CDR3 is CASSDSQLVVERNTIYF. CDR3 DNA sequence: TGTGCCAGCAGTGACTCACAATTGGTAGTAGAAAGAAACACCATATATTTT.

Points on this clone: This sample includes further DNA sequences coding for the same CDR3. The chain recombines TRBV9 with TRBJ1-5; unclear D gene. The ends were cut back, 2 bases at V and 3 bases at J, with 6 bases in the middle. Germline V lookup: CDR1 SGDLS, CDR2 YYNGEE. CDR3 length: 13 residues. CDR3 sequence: CASSVADNQPQHF. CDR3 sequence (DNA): TGTGCCAGCAGCGTGGCCGACAATCAGCCCCAGCATTTT. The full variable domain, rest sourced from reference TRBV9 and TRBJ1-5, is DSGVTQTPKHLITATGQRVTLRCSPRSGDLSVYWYQQSLDQGLQFLIQYYNGEERAKGNILERFSAQQFPDLHSELNLSSLELGDSALYFCASSVADNQPQHFGDGTRLSIL.

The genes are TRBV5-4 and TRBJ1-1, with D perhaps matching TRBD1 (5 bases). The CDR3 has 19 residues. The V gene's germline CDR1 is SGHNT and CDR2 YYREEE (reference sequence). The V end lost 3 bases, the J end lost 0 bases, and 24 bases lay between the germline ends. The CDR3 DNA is TGTGCCAGCAGCTCAGCTAGGGGTGGAATCACGAGAATGAACACTGAAGCTTTCTTT. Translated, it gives CASSSARGGITRMNTEAFF.

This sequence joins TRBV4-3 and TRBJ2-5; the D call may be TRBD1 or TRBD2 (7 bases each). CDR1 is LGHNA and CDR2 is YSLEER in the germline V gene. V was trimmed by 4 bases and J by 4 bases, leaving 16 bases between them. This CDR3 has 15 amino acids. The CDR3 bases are TGCGCCAGCAGCCCCGCCGACAGGGAGGGAGAGACCCAGTACTTC. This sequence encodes CASSPADREGETQYF.

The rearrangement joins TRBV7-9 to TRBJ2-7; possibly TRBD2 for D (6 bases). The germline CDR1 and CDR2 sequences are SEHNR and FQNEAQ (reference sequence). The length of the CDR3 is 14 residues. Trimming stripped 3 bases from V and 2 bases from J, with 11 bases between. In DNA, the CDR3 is TGTGCCAGCAGCTTGCGGGGAGCGGCCTACGAGCAGTACTTC. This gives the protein CASSLRGAAYEQYF.

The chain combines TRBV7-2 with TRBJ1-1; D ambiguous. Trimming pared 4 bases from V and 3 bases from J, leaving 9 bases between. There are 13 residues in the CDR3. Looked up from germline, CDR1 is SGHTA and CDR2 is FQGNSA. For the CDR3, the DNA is TGTGCCAGCAGCTGGACCGATCACACTGAAGCTTTCTTT. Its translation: CASSWTDHTEAFF.

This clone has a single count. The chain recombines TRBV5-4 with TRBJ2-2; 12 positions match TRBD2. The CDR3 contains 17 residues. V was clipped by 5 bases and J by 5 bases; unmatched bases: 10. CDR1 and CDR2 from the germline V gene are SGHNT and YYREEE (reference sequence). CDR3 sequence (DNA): TGTGCCAGCAGGTCTAGCGGGGGGGCCATGTGGACCGGGGAGCTGTTTTTT. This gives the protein CASRSSGGAMWTGELFF.

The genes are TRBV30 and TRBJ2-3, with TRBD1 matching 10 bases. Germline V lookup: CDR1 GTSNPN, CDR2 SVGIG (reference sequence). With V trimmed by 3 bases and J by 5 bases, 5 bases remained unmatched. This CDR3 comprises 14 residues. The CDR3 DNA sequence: TGTGCCTGGAGGGAGACAGGGGGCAGAGATACGCAGTATTTT. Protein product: CAWRETGGRDTQYF.

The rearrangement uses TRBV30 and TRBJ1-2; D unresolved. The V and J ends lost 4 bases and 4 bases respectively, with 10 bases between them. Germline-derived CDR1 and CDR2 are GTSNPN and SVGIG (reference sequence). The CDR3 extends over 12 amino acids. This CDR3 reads CAWTGDAYGYTF. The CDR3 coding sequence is TGTGCCTGGACAGGAGACGCCTATGGCTACACCTTC.

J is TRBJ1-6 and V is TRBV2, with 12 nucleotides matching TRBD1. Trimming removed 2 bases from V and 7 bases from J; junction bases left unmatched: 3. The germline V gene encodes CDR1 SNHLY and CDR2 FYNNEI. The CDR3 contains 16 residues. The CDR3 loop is CASSEMGTGGNSPLHF. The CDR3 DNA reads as TGTGCCAGCAGTGAAATGGGGACAGGGGGCAATTCACCCCTCCACTTT.

Written as DNA, the CDR3 is TGCGCCAGCAGTCAATCGAGGGACAGGGGGATTGGGAGGACTGAAGCTTTCTTT. Protein: CASSQSRDRGIGRTEAFF. The gene calls are TRBV23-1 and TRBJ1-1; 11 bases align to TRBD1. TRBV23-1 is sorted into the ORF group, with uncertain function. The CDR3 contains 18 residues. V shed 0 bases, J shed 5 bases, and the junction held 11 bases outside the gene matches.

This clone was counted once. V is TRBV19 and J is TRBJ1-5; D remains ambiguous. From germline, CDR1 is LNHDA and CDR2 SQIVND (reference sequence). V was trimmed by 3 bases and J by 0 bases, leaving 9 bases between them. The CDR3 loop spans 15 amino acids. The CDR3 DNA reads TGTGCCAGTAGTATGCTATGGCTTAGCAATCAGCCCCAGCATTTT. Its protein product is CASSMLWLSNQPQHF.

The CDR3 is CASLGPGKMNTEAFF. In nucleotides, the CDR3 is TGTGCCAGTTTGGGTCCCGGGAAGATGAACACTGAAGCTTTCTTT. The chain uses TRBV6-1 and TRBJ1-1; the D is unclear. The CDR3 is 15 amino acids. CDR1 is MNHNS, CDR2 SASEGT, per germline. With 9 bases removed from V and 0 bases from J, the gap between germline ends came to 17 bases.

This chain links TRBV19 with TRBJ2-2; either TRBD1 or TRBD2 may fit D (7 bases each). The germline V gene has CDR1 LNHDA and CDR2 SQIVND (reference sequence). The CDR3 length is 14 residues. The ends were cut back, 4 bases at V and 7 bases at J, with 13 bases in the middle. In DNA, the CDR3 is TGTGCCAGTAGTACACAGGGGAGGGTCGGGGAGCTGTTTTTT. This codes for CASSTQGRVGELFF.

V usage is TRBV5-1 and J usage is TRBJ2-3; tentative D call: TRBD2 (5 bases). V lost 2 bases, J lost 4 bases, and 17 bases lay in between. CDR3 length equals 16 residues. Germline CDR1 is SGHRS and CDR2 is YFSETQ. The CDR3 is CASSLGDPTRADTQYF. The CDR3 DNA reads TGCGCCAGCAGCTTAGGAGATCCCACGAGGGCAGATACGCAGTATTTT.

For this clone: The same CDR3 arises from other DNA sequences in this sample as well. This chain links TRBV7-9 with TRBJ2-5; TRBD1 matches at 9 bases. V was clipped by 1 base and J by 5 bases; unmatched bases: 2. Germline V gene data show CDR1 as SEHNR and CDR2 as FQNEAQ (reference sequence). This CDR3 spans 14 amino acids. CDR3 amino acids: CASSLGDRVETQYF. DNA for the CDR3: TGTGCCAGCAGCTTAGGGGACAGGGTGGAGACCCAGTACTTC.

CDR3 sequence (DNA): TGCGCCAGCAGCTCCGGGACTAGCGGGGGTTGGGGAGCCACAGATACGCAGTATTTT. Translated: CASSSGTSGGWGATDTQYF. V usage is TRBV5-1 and J usage is TRBJ2-3; 14 nucleotides match TRBD2. CDR1 and CDR2 (germline): SGHRS, YFSETQ. V was clipped by 3 bases and J by 2 bases; unmatched bases: 11. The length of the CDR3 is 19 residues. The full variable domain, rest sourced from reference TRBV5-1 and TRBJ2-3, is KAGVTQTPRYLIKTRGQQVTLSCSPISGHRSVSWYQQTPGQGLQFLFEYFSETQRNKGNFPGRFSGRQFSNSRSEMNVSTLELGDSALYLCASSSGTSGGWGATDTQYFGPGTRLTVL.

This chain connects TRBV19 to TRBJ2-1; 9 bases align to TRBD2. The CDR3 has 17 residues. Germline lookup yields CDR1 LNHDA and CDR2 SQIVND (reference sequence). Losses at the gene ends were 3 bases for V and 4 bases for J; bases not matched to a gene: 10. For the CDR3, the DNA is TGTGCCAGTAGTATCATACCTGGACTAGCGCGTTACAATGAGCAGTTCTTC. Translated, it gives CASSIIPGLARYNEQFF. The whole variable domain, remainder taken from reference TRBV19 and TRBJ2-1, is DGGITQSPKYLFRKEGQNVTLSCEQNLNHDAMYWYRQDPGQGLRLIYYSQIVNDFQKGDIAEGYSVSREKKESFPLTVTSAQKNPTAFYLCASSIIPGLARYNEQFFGPGTRLTVL.

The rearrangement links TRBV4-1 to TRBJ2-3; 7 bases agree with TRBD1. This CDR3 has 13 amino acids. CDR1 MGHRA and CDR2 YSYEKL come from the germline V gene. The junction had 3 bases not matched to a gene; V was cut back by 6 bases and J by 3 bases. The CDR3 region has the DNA TGCGCCAGCAGAATGACAGGGACAGATACGCAGTATTTT. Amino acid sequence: CASRMTGTDTQYF.

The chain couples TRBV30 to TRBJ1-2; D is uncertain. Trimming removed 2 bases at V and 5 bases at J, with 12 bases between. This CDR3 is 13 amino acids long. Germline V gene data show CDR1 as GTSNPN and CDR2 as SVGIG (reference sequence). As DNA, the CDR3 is TGTGCCTGGAGTAAAGACGCCCCTTATGGCTACACCTTC. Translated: CAWSKDAPYGYTF.

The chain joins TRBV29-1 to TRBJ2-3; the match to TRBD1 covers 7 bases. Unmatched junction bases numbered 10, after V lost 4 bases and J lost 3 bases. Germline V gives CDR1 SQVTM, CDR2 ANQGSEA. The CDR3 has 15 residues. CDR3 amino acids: CSVGRAGGSTDTQYF. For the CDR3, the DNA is TGCAGCGTTGGGCGAGCAGGGGGTTCGACAGATACGCAGTATTTT.

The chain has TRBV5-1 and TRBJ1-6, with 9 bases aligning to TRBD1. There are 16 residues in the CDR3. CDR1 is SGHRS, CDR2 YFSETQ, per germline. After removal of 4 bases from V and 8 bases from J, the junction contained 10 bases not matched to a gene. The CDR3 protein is CASSPGTGRRDSPLHF. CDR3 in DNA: TGCGCCAGCAGCCCGGGGACAGGGCGAAGGGATTCACCCCTCCACTTT.

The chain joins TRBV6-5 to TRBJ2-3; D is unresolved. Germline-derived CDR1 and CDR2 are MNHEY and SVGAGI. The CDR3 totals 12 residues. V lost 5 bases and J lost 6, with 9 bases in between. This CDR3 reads CASSAAWDTQYF. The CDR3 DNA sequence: TGTGCCAGCAGTGCGGCCTGGGATACGCAGTATTTT.

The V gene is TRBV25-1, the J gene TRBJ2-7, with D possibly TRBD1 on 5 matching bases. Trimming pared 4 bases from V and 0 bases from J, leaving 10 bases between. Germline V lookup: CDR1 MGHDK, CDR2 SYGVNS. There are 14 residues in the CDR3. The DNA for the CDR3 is TGTGCCAGCAGTGTGGACACGAGCTCCTACGAGCAGTACTTC. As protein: CASSVDTSSYEQYF.

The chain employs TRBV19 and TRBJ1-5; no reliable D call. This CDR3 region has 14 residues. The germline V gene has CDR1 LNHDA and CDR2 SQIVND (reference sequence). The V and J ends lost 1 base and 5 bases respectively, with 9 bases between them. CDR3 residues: CASSIGRVDQPQHF. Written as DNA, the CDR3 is TGTGCCAGTAGTATAGGGAGGGTTGATCAGCCCCAGCATTTT. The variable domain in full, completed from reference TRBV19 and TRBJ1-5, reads DGGITQSPKYLFRKEGQNVTLSCEQNLNHDAMYWYRQDPGQGLRLIYYSQIVNDFQKGDIAEGYSVSREKKESFPLTVTSAQKNPTAFYLCASSIGRVDQPQHFGDGTRLSIL.

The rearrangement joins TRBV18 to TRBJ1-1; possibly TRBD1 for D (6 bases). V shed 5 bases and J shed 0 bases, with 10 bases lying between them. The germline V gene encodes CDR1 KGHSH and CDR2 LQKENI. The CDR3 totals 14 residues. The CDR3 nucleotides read TGTGCCAGCTCAAAAACAGGGTTGAACACTGAAGCTTTCTTT. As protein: CASSKTGLNTEAFF.

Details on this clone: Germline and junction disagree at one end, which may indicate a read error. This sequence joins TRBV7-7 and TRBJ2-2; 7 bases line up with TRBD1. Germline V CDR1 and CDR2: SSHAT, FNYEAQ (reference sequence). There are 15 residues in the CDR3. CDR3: CASSLGTENTGELFF. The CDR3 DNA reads TGTGCTAGCAGCTTAGGGACAGAAAACACCGGGGAGCTGTTTTTT.

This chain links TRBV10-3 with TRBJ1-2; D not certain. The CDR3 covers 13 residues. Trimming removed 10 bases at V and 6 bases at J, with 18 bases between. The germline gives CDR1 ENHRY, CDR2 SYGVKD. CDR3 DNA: TGTGCCACAGCCGTCAGGATCGACGATGGCTACACCTTC. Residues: CATAVRIDDGYTF.

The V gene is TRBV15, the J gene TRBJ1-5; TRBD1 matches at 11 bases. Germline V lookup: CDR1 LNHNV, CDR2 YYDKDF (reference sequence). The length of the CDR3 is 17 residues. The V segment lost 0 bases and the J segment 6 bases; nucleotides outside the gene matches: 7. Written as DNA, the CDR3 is TGTGCCACCAGCAGAGATTCCGGACAGGGGGCTGGTCAGCCCCAGCATTTT. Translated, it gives CATSRDSGQGAGQPQHF.

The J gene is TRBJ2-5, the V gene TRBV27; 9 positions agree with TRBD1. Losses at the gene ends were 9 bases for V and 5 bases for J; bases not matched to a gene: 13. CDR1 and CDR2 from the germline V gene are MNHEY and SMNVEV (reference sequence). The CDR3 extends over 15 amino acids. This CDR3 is CARGADRGWEETQYF. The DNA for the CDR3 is TGTGCCAGGGGAGCGGACAGGGGTTGGGAGGAGACCCAGTACTTC.

The CDR3 region is CASSLQGARVNEQFF. The CDR3 region has the DNA TGTGCCAGCAGTTTACAGGGGGCACGAGTCAATGAGCAGTTCTTC. The chain combines TRBV6-4 with TRBJ2-1, with 9 bases aligning to TRBD1. CDR3 length: 15 amino acids. CDR1 and CDR2 from the germline V gene are MRHNA and SNTAGT. Trimming took 5 bases from V and 6 from J; bases not matched to a gene: 8.